This T cell receptor (beta chain) comes out of a study of response to subunit inactivated influenza vaccine. Study outcomes and limitations: It was the authors' suggestion that each seasonal influenza vaccination recruits few new T cells.

This CDR3 has 11 residues. The ends were cut back, 3 bases at V and 7 bases at J, with 8 bases in the middle. CDR1 is SGHRS and CDR2 is YFSETQ in the germline V gene. TCRdb analysed the RT-PCR reads with MiXCR anew, one entry per CDR3 protein. The sample records roughly 710,000 distinct CDR3 sequences, 14% being singletons. This clonotype has a count of ten or more. What it recognizes is unknown. Source: PBMCs from blood, taken around 15 days before vaccination. The TCR originated in a man in his forties or fifties who received an inactivated influenza vaccine. The gene calls are TRBV5-1 and TRBJ2-7; D remains unclear. In DNA form, the CDR3 reads TGCGCCAGCAGCTCCGACCGGGAGCAGTACTTC. Residues: CASSSDREQYF.